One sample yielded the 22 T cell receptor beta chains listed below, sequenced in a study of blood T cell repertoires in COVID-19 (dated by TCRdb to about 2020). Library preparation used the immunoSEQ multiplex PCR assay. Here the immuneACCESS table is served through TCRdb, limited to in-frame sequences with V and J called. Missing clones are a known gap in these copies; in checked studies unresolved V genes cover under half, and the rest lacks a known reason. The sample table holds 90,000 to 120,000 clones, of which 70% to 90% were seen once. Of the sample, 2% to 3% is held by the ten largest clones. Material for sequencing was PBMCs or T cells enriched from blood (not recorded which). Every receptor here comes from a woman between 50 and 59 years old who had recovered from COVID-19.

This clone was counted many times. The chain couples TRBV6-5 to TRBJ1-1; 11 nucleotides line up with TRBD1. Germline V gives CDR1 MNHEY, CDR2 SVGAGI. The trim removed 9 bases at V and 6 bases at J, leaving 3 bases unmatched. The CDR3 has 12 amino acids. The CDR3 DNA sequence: TGTGCCAGTCCGGGACAGGGGGCTGAAGCTTTCTTT. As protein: CASPGQGAEAFF.

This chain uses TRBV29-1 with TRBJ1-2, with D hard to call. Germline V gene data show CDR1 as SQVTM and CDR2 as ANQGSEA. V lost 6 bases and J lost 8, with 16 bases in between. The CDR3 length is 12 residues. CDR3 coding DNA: TGCAGCGTGGAATCAGGAGGTCGGGGCTACACCTTC. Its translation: CSVESGGRGYTF.

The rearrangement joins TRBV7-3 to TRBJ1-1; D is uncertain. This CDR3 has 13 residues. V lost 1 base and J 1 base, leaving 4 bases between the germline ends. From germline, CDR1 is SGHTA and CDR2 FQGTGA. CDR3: CASSLNRNTEAFF. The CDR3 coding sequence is TGTGCCAGCAGCTTAAATCGGAACACTGAAGCTTTCTTT.

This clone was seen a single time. The CDR3 here is CASSRTAGNTIYF. In nucleotides, the CDR3 is TGTGCCAGCAGTAGGACAGCTGGAAACACCATATATTTT. This chain connects TRBV2 to TRBJ1-3; D is possibly TRBD1 (6 bases). The CDR3 totals 13 residues. Germline values: CDR1 SNHLY, CDR2 FYNNEI. Deletions cut 5 bases from V and 2 bases from J, with 7 bases between.

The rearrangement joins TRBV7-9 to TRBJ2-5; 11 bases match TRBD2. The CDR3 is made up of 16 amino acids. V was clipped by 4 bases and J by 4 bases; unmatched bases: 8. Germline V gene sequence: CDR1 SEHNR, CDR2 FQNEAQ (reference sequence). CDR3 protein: CASSYLAGGRGETQYF. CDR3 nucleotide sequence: TGTGCCAGCAGCTATTTAGCGGGGGGGCGAGGAGAGACCCAGTACTTC.

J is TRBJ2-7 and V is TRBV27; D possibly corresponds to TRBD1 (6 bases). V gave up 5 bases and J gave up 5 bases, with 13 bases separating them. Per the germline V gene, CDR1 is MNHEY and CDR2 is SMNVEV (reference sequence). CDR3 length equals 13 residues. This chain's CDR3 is CASSRQGRHEQYF. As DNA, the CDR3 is TGTGCCAGCAGTAGGCAGGGGCGGCACGAGCAGTACTTC.

The CDR3 region is CASSLSYSNQPQHF. CDR3 bases: TGTGCCAGCAGTTTATCTTATAGCAATCAGCCCCAGCATTTT. V is TRBV27 and J is TRBJ1-5, with D unclear. The V end was cut by 0 bases, the J end by 0 bases, with 3 bases between. This CDR3 comprises 14 residues. Germline-derived CDR1 and CDR2 are MNHEY and SMNVEV (reference sequence).

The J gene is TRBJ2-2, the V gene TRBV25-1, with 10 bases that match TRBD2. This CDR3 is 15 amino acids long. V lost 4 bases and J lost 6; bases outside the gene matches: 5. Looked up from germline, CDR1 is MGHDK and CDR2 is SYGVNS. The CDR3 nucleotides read TGTGCCAGCAGTGGTAGCGGGGGGACCCCCGGGGAGCTGTTTTTT. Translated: CASSGSGGTPGELFF.

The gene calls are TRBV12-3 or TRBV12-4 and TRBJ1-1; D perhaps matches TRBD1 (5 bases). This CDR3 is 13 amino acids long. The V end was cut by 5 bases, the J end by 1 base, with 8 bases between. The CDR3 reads CASSRDRNTEAFF. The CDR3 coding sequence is TGTGCCAGCAGTCGCGACAGGAACACTGAAGCTTTCTTT.

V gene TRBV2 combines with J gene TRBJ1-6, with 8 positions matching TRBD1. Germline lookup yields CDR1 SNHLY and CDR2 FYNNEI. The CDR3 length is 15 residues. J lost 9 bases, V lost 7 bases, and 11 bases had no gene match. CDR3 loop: CASKFWTGIISPLHF. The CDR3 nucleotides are TGTGCCAGCAAATTCTGGACAGGGATCATTTCACCCCTCCACTTT. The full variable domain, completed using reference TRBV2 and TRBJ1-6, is EPEVTQTPSHQVTQMGQEVILRCVPISNHLYFYWYRQILGQKVEFLVSFYNNEISEKSEIFDDQFSVERPDGSNFTLKIRSTKLEDSAMYFCASKFWTGIISPLHFGNGTRLTVT.

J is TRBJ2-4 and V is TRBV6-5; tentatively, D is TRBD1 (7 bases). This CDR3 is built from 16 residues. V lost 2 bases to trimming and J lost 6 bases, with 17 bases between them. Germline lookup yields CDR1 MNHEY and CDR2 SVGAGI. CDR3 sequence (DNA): TGTGCCAGCAGTTACCAGGGGGGCAGGGCTCCAAACATTCAGTACTTC. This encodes CASSYQGGRAPNIQYF.

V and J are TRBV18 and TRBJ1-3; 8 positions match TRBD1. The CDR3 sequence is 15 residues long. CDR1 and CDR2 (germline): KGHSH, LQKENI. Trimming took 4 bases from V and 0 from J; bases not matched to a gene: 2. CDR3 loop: CASSLGQGSGNTIYF. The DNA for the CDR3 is TGTGCCAGCTCACTTGGACAGGGCTCTGGAAACACCATATATTTT.

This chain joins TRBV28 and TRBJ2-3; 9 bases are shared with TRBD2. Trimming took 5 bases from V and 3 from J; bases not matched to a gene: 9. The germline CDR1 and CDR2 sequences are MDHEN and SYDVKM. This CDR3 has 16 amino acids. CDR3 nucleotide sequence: TGTGCCAGCAGTCTCCGGGGTAGCGGGAGTACAGATACGCAGTATTTT. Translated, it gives CASSLRGSGSTDTQYF.

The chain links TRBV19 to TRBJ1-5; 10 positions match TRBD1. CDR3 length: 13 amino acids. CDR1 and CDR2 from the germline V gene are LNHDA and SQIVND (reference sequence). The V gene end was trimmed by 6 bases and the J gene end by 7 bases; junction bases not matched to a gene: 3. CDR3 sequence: CASRWDRGQPQHF. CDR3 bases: TGTGCCAGTAGGTGGGACAGGGGCCAGCCCCAGCATTTT.

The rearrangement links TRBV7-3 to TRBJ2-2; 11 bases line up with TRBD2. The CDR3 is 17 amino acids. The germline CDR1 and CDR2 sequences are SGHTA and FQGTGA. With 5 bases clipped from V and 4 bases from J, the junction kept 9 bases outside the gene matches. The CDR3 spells CASSSAPGLAGTGELFF. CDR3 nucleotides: TGTGCCAGCAGCAGTGCTCCCGGACTAGCGGGCACCGGGGAGCTGTTTTTT.

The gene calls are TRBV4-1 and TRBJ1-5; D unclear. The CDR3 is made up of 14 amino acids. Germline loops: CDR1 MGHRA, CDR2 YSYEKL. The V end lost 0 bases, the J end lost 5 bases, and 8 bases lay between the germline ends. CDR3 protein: CASSQEAGDQPQHF. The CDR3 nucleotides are TGCGCCAGCAGCCAAGAGGCCGGAGATCAGCCCCAGCATTTT.

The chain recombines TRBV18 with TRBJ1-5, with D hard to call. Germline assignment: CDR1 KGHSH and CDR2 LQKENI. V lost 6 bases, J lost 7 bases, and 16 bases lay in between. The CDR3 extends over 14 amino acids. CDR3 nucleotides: TGTGCCAGCTCCCCGACTGGAGGAGAGCAGCCCCAGCATTTT. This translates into CASSPTGGEQPQHF.

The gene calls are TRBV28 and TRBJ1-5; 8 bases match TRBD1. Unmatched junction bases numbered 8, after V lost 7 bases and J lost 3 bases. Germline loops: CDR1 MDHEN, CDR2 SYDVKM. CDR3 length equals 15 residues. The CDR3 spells CASTSGGIDNQPQHF. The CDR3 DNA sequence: TGTGCCAGCACCTCAGGGGGCATCGACAATCAGCCCCAGCATTTT.

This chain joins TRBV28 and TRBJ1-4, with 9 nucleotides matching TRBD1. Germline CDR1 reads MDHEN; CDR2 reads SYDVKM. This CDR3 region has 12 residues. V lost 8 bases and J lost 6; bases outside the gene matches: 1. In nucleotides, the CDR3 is TGTGCCAGCCGGGACAGGGATGAAAAACTGTTTTTT. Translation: CASRDRDEKLFF.

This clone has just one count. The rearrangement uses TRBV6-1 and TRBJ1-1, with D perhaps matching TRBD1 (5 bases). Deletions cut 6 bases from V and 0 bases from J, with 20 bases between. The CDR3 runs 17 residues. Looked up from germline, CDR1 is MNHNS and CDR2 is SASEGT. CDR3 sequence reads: CASREIFDSLVNTEAFF. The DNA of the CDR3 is TGTGCCAGCAGGGAAATTTTCGACAGCCTAGTGAACACTGAAGCTTTCTTT.

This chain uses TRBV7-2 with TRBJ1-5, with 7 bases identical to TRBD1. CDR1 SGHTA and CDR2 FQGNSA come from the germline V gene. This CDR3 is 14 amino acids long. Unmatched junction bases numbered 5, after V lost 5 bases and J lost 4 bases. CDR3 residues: CASSRGQLNQPQHF. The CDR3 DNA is TGTGCCAGCAGCCGGGGACAGCTTAATCAGCCCCAGCATTTT.

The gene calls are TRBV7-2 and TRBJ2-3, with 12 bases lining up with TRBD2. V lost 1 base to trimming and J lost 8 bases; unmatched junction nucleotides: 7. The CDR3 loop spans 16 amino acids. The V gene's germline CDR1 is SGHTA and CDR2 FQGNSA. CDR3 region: CASSLEASGRAGTQYF. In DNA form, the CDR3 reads TGTGCCAGCAGCTTAGAAGCTAGCGGGAGGGCCGGTACGCAGTATTTT.